This T cell receptor beta chain was captured in a study of shared clonotypes between healthy human individuals. This CDR3 is built from 15 residues. The V gene's germline CDR1 is SGHTA and CDR2 FQGNSA. V lost 3 bases and J 2 bases, leaving 11 bases between the germline ends. General study points: The represented genetic and exposure-history diversity was limited by the small number of donors. Donor clonotype sharing was expected to depend on sequencing depth.

Notes on this clone: Antigen specificity is unknown.

TCRdb keeps only in-frame clones here, not all; method: immunoSEQ multiplex PCR. The data contain around 450,000 clones, around 79% of them seen just once; the ten biggest clones take up about 13%. The V gene is TRBV7-2, the J gene TRBJ1-5; D is undetermined. This clonotype was obtained from a woman in her thirties or forties in good health. Some clones in this sample may be carry-over from other donors' samples. Sequenced material: PBMCs. The CDR3 reads CASSLMGIRNQPQHF. Here the CDR3 DNA reads TGTGCCAGCAGCTTGATGGGAATTCGCAATCAGCCCCAGCATTTT.